This T cell receptor beta chain was captured in a study of response to subunit inactivated influenza vaccine. The table lists this clonotype with a few counts. Its specificity is not known. TCRdb re-derived calls from the RT-PCR reads in MiXCR, one entry per CDR3 protein. Of some 500,000 distinct CDR3 sequences listed, 10% to 15% are singletons. Whole-study results and caveats: Authors suggested each seasonal flu vaccination may recruit only limited numbers of new T cells.

This clonotype was sampled from a man in his forties or fifties who received an inactivated influenza vaccine. Sequenced material: PBMCs from blood, taken around seven weeks after vaccination.

The CDR3, as DNA: TGTGCCAGCAGTGAATTCACGGGGCCAATAGCGGGATACTCCTACGAGCAGTACTTC. It specifies CASSEFTGPIAGYSYEQYF. The V gene is TRBV25-1, the J gene TRBJ2-7, with TRBD2 matching 8 bases. V lost 1 base to trimming and J lost 0 bases; unmatched junction nucleotides: 14. The CDR3 totals 19 residues. Germline CDR1 reads MGHDK; CDR2 reads SYGVNS.